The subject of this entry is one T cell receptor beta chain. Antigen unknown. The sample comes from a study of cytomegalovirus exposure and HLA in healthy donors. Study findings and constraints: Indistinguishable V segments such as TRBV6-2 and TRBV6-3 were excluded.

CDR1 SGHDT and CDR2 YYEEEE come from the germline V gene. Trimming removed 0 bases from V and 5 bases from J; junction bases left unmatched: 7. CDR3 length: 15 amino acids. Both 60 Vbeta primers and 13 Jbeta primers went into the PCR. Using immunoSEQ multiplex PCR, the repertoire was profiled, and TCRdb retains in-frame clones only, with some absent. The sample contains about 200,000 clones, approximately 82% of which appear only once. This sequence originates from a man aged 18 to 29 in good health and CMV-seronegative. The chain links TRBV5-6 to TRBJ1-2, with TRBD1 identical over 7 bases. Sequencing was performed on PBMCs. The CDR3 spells CASSLAGTVPYGYTF. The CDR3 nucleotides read TGTGCCAGCAGCTTGGCCGGGACAGTACCTTATGGCTACACCTTC.